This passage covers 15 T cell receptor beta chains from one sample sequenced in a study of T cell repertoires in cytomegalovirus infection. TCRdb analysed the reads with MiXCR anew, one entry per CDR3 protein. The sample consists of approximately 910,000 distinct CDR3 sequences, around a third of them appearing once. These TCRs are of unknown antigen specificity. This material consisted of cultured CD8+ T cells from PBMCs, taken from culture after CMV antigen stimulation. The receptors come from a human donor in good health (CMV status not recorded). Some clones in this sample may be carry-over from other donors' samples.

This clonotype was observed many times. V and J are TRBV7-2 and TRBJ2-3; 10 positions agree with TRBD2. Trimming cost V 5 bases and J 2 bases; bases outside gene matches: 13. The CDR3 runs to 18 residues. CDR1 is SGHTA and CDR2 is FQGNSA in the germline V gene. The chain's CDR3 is CASSHQRGGFPDTDTQYF. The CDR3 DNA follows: TGTGCCAGCAGCCACCAGCGGGGGGGCTTTCCCGACACAGATACGCAGTATTTT.

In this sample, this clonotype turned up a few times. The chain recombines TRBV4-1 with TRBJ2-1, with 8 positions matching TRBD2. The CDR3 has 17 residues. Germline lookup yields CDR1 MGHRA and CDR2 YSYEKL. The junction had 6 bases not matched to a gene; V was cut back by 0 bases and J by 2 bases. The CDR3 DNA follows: TGCGCCAGCAGCCAAGATCCGGGACTAGTCGCCTACAATGAGCAGTTCTTC. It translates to CASSQDPGLVAYNEQFF.

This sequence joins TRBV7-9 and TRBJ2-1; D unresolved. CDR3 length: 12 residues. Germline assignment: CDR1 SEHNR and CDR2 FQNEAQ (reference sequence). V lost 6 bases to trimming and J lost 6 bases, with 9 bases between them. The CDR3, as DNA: TGTGCCAGCAGACGGGCCTTCAATGAGCAGTTCTTC. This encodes CASRRAFNEQFF.

The CDR3, as DNA: TGTGCCAGCCCAGACCCCTCCAGCGGTGAAGCTTTCTTT. Translation: CASPDPSSGEAFF. V is TRBV25-1 and J is TRBJ1-1; no definite D call. The V gene lost 8 bases and the J gene lost 7 bases, with 17 bases spanning the gap. From germline, CDR1 is MGHDK and CDR2 SYGVNS. The CDR3 is made up of 13 amino acids. Based on the CDR3 plus reference TRBV25-1 and TRBJ1-1, the full variable domain is EADIYQTPRYLVIGTGKKITLECSQTMGHDKMYWYQQDPGMELHLIHYSYGVNSTEKGDLSSESTVSRIRTEHFPLTLESARPSHTSQYLCASPDPSSGEAFFGQGTRLTVV.

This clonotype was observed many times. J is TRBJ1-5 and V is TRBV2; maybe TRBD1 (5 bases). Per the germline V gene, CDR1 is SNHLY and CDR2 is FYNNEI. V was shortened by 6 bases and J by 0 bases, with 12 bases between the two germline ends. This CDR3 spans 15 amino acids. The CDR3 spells CASRTGSYSNQPQHF. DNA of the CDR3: TGTGCCAGCAGAACAGGATCTTATAGCAATCAGCCCCAGCATTTT.

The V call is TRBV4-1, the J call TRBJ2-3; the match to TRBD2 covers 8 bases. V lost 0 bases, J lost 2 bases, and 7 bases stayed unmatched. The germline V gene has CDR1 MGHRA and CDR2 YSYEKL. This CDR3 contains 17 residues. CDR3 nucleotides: TGCGCCAGCAGCCAAGATGGGGAGCGGGGGACCACAGATACGCAGTATTTT. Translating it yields CASSQDGERGTTDTQYF.

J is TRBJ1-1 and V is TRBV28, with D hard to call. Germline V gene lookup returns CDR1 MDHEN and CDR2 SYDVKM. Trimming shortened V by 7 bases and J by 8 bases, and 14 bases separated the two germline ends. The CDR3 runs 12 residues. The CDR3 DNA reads TGTGCCAGCAAGCATCCTGGCAGGGAAGCTTTCTTT. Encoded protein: CASKHPGREAFF.

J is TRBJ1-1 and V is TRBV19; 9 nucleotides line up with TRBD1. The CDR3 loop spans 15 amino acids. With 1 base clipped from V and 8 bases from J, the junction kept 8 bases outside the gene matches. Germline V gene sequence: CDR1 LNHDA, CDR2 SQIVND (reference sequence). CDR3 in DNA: TGTGCCAGTAGTATAGCGGTTTTGGGGACAGGGGAAGCTTTCTTT. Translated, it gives CASSIAVLGTGEAFF.

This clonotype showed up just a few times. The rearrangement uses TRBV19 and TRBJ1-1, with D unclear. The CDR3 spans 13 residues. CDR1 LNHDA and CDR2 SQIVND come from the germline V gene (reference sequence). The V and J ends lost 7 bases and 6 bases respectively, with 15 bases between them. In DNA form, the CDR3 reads TGTGCCAGTACCCTGGGGATGATGGCTGAAGCTTTCTTT. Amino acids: CASTLGMMAEAFF.

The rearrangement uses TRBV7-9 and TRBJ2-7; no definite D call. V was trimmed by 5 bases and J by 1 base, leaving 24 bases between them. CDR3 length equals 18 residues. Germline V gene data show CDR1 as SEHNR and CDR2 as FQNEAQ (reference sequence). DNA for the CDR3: TGTGCCAGCAGCCTCCCGGTCGGGCTTGACATGGTGTCCTACGAGCAGTACTTC. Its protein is CASSLPVGLDMVSYEQYF.

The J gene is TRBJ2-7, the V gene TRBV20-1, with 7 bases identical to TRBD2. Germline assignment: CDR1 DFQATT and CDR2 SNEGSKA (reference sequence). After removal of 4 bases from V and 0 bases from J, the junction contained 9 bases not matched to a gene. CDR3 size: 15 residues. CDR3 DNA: TGCAGTGCTATCAAGCGGGGATCCAGCTCCTACGAGCAGTACGTC. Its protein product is CSAIKRGSSSYEQYV.

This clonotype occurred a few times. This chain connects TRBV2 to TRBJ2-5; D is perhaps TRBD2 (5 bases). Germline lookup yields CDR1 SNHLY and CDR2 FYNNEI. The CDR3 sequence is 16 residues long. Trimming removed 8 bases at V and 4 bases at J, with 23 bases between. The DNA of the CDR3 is TGTGCCAGCCCTCTTCTCGGAGCGGAGCACTCAGAGACCCAGTACTTC. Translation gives CASPLLGAEHSETQYF.

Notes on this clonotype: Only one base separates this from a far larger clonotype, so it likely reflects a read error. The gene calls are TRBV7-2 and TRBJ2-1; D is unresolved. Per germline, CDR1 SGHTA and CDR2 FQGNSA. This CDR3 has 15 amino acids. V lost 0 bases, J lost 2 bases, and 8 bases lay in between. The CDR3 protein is CASSLAVSPYNEQFF. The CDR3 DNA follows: TGTGCCAGCAGCTTAGCGGTTAGCCCCTACAATGAGCAGTTCTTC. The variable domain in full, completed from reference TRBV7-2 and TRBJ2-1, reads GAGVSQSPSNKVTEKGKDVELRCDPISGHTALYWYRQSLGQGLEFLIYFQGNSAPDKSGLPSDRFSAERTGGSVSTLTIQRTQQEDSAVYLCASSLAVSPYNEQFFGPGTRLTVL.

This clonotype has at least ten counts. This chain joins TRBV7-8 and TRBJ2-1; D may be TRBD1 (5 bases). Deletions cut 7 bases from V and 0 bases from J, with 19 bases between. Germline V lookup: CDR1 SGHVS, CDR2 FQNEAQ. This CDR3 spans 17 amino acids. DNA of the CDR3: TGTGCCAGCAAGCTTAATTTTGGGGCAGTCTCCTACAATGAGCAGTTCTTC. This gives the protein CASKLNFGAVSYNEQFF.

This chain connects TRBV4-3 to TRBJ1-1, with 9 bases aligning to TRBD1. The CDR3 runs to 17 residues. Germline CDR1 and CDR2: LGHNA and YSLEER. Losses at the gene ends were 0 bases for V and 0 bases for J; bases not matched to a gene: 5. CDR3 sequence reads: CASSQDVGQGMNTEAFF. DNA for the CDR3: TGCGCCAGCAGCCAAGATGTCGGACAGGGGATGAACACTGAAGCTTTCTTT.